These 3 T cell receptor beta chains originate from one sample sequenced in a study of T cell changes during pregnancy in multiple sclerosis. TCRdb keeps only in-frame clones here, not all; method: immunoSEQ multiplex PCR. Among approximately 40,000 clones listed, about 91% were seen once. Material: CD4+ T cells from peripheral blood mononuclear cells, obtained in the third trimester of pregnancy. These receptors originate from a female donor with multiple sclerosis, enrolled in a pregnancy study.

The gene calls are TRBV29-1 and TRBJ1-1; 7 positions agree with TRBD1. V lost 8 bases, J lost 10 bases, and 16 bases stayed unmatched. CDR3 length equals 13 residues. In germline, CDR1 is SQVTM, CDR2 ANQGSEA. CDR3 sequence: CSLKWDREGVAFF. For the CDR3, the DNA is TGCAGCCTAAAATGGGACAGAGAGGGAGTAGCTTTCTTT.

The chain is built from TRBV6-1 and TRBJ1-1; D not resolved. The CDR3 runs 14 residues. V was cut by 1 base and J by 1 base, with 7 bases left in between. Germline V gene sequence: CDR1 MNHNS, CDR2 SASEGT. The CDR3 protein is CASSEVYSNTEAFF. The CDR3 DNA reads TGTGCCAGCAGTGAAGTGTACTCGAACACTGAAGCTTTCTTT.

The V and J genes are TRBV29-1 and TRBJ1-5; TRBD1 is a possible D gene (5 bases). CDR3 length: 12 residues. CDR1 and CDR2 from the germline V gene are SQVTM and ANQGSEA. Deletions cut 4 bases from V and 2 bases from J, with 6 bases between. The CDR3 sequence: CSVAGRNQPQHF. The CDR3 nucleotides read TGCAGCGTTGCAGGGCGCAATCAGCCCCAGCATTTT.